This TCR beta chain was identified during a study of T cell responses to AZD1222 COVID-19 vaccine. The CDR3 length is 16 residues. The germline gives CDR1 MGHRA, CDR2 YSYEKL. V shed 3 bases and J shed 7 bases, with 19 bases lying between them. TCRdb's copy holds only in-frame clones and misses some; the assay was immunoSEQ multiplex PCR. The sample lists some 130,000 clones, 80% to 90% occurring once. This clone appeared a single time. The receptor was isolated from an adult in good health. The material sequenced was peripheral blood, taken on day 0 of AZD1222 vaccination. V gene TRBV4-1 combines with J gene TRBJ1-3, with D uncertain. CDR3 amino acids: CASSQPWAATGNTIYF. The CDR3 DNA reads TGCGCCAGCAGCCAGCCCTGGGCAGCGACCGGGAACACCATATATTTT.